The clone carrying this T cell receptor (beta chain) occurred a few times. The antigen remains unidentified. Relative to the germline gene, one junction end is altered; a read error may explain this. The read ends 3 residues early relative to the CDR3; the germline J gene fills the gap. Different DNA sequences within this sample yield the same CDR3. This table comes from immunoSEQ multiplex PCR, and its TCRdb copy is limited to in-frame clones, with some not included. Singletons are absent from the sample, which has about 52,000 clones. The CDR3 sequence is 13 residues long. CDR1 and CDR2 from the germline V gene are GTSNPN and SVGIG (reference sequence). Caucasian heritage predominated among both patients and controls. These data come from a study of T cell clonality in common variable immunodeficiency. Study-wide results and caveats: Patient heterogeneity in the CVID cohort limited correlations between repertoire features and clinical complications.

The source of this sequence is a person aged 18 to 75 in good health. The genes are TRBV30 and TRBJ1-3; tentatively, D is TRBD1 (6 bases). The source material was peripheral blood mononuclear cells. The CDR3 loop is CAWSAGGRNTIYF. Incomplete CDR3 DNA: TGTGCCTGGAGTGCGGGGGGGCGAAACACG.